Below are 30 T cell receptor beta chains sequenced from a single sample in a study of cytomegalovirus exposure and HLA in healthy donors. Produced via immunoSEQ multiplex PCR; TCRdb's table is partial and in-frame only. This sample has a few hundred thousand clones, with 90% found just once. Sequenced input: PBMCs. Every receptor here comes from a young woman in good health and CMV-seronegative.

The CDR3 loop reads CASSSIRTGIYNSPLHF. The CDR3 nucleotides read TGTGCCAGCAGCTCGATAAGGACAGGGATATATAATTCACCCCTCCACTTT. J is TRBJ1-6 and V is TRBV5-4; TRBD1 matches at 8 bases. CDR3 length: 17 residues. V shed 3 bases, J shed 4 bases, and the junction held 9 bases outside the gene matches. Germline V gives CDR1 SGHNT, CDR2 YYREEE (reference sequence).

A note on this clone: The sample contains more than one DNA sequence encoding this CDR3. Written as DNA, the CDR3 is TGTGCCAGCAGTTACTCGAGGGGCAATCAGCCCCAGCATTTT. It encodes CASSYSRGNQPQHF. The V gene is TRBV6-5, the J gene TRBJ1-5; D is undetermined. From germline, CDR1 is MNHEY and CDR2 SVGAGI. CDR3 size: 14 residues. Trimming removed 0 bases at V and 2 bases at J, with 5 bases between.

This clone is a singleton in its sample. The V and J genes are TRBV28 and TRBJ1-5, with unresolved D. In germline, CDR1 is MDHEN, CDR2 SYDVKM. Trimming shortened V by 3 bases and J by 6 bases, and 12 bases separated the two germline ends. CDR3 length equals 14 residues. In DNA form, the CDR3 reads TGTGCCAGCAGTTTGGGCTCGCTTAGTCAGCCCCAGCATTTT. Amino acid sequence: CASSLGSLSQPQHF. Filled out from reference TRBV28 and TRBJ1-5, the complete variable domain reads DVKVTQSSRYLVKRTGEKVFLECVQDMDHENMFWYRQDPGLGLRLIYFSYDVKMKEKGDIPEGYSVSREKKERFSLILESASTNQTSMYLCASSLGSLSQPQHFGDGTRLSIL.

CDR3 amino acids: CASSFRQGQFF. Written as DNA, the CDR3 is TGTGCCAGCAGTTTTCGCCAGGGTCAGTTCTTC. The V gene is TRBV28, the J gene TRBJ2-1; D possibly corresponds to TRBD1 (5 bases). The CDR3 covers 11 residues. Trimming pared 3 bases from V and 13 bases from J, leaving 10 bases between. The germline gives CDR1 MDHEN, CDR2 SYDVKM.

Concerning this clone: The CDR3 does not close with the conserved phenylalanine or tryptophan, likely indicating a read error. No DNA is shown, since the ends of the CDR3 on it are uncertain; the CDR3 is the one TCRdb lists. The gene calls are TRBV28 and TRBJ1-4. Including both end residues, the CDR3 is 13 amino acids long. Germline-derived CDR1 and CDR2 are MDHEN and SYDVKM. The CDR3 spells CASSLTGSSTLLV.

The gene calls are TRBV18 and TRBJ2-1; tentative D call: TRBD1 (6 bases). The CDR3 contains 18 residues. Trimming took 3 bases from V and 7 from J, leaving 25 bases between them. Germline V lookup: CDR1 KGHSH, CDR2 LQKENI. The CDR3 DNA is TGTGCCAGCTCACCCTACCCAACAGGGAGCCCTCGGGGTAATGAGCAGTTCTTC. Residues: CASSPYPTGSPRGNEQFF.

The rearrangement links TRBV11-2 to TRBJ2-7; 7 bases agree with TRBD1. Germline loops: CDR1 SGHAT, CDR2 FQNNGV. CDR3 size: 15 residues. V trimming: 0 bases; J trimming: 3 bases; junction bases outside the gene matches: 5. The CDR3 region is CASSLDPGTVYEQYF. The DNA of the CDR3 is TGTGCCAGCAGCTTAGACCCCGGGACAGTCTACGAGCAGTACTTC.

CDR3: CASNRLAGDDEQFF. CDR3 nucleotides: TGTGCCAGCAATCGGCTAGCGGGGGACGATGAGCAGTTCTTC. V usage is TRBV2 and J usage is TRBJ2-1; 10 bases line up with TRBD2. This CDR3 comprises 14 residues. In germline, CDR1 is SNHLY, CDR2 FYNNEI. The V gene end was trimmed by 7 bases and the J gene end by 8 bases; junction bases not matched to a gene: 8.

The CDR3 loop reads CASSSPTGTGGELFF. Written as DNA, the CDR3 is TGTGCCAGCAGTTCGCCGACAGGGACGGGCGGGGAGCTGTTTTTT. This chain links TRBV28 with TRBJ2-2; 7 bases are a match to TRBD1. This CDR3 has 15 amino acids. V lost 4 bases and J lost 7; bases outside the gene matches: 9. CDR1 and CDR2 (germline): MDHEN, SYDVKM.

The chain has TRBV9 and TRBJ2-1; the match to TRBD2 covers 8 bases. CDR1 and CDR2 (germline): SGDLS, YYNGEE. The CDR3 runs to 17 residues. The V and J ends lost 2 bases and 4 bases, in that order; junction bases with no gene match: 11. The CDR3 sequence is CASSVGGGGPSYNEQFF. CDR3 nucleotide sequence: TGTGCCAGCAGCGTCGGGGGCGGGGGGCCCTCTTACAATGAGCAGTTCTTC.

The V gene is TRBV7-2, the J gene TRBJ1-3, with D tentatively TRBD1 (5 bases). The CDR3 covers 13 residues. V dropped 5 bases and J dropped 4 bases, with 9 bases sitting between them. The germline V gene has CDR1 SGHTA and CDR2 FQGNSA. The CDR3 region is CASSLSGGNTIYF. The CDR3 region has the DNA TGTGCCAGCAGCCTCTCAGGGGGAAACACCATATATTTT.

This clone was detected only once. The gene calls are TRBV7-8 and TRBJ1-5; weak D call: TRBD1 (5 bases). The CDR3 spans 17 residues. Trimming took off 5 bases at V and 0 bases at J, with 17 bases between the two ends. From germline, CDR1 is SGHVS and CDR2 FQNEAQ. CDR3 sequence reads: CASSLRSDRFSNQPQHF. CDR3 sequence (DNA): TGTGCCAGCAGCCTACGATCCGACAGATTTAGCAATCAGCCCCAGCATTTT. Together with reference TRBV7-8 and TRBJ1-5, the CDR3 gives the full variable domain: GAGVSQSPRYKVAKRGQDVALRCDPISGHVSLFWYQQALGQGPEFLTYFQNEAQLDKSGLPSDRFFAERPEGSVSTLKIQRTQQEDSAVYLCASSLRSDRFSNQPQHFGDGTRLSIL.

CDR3 in amino acids: CASSQAGQNQPQHF. The CDR3 DNA sequence: TGTGCCAGCAGCCAAGCGGGCCAAAATCAGCCCCAGCATTTT. J is TRBJ1-5 and V is TRBV7-3; D is undetermined. Trimming took off 5 bases at V and 4 bases at J, with 12 bases between the two ends. The CDR3 has 14 residues. Germline V gives CDR1 SGHTA, CDR2 FQGTGA.

In nucleotides, the CDR3 is TGTGCCAGTAGTGTTAGCGGGGTCTATAACAATGAGCAGTTCTTC. Translation gives CASSVSGVYNNEQFF. The V gene is TRBV19, the J gene TRBJ2-1; 8 bases are a match to TRBD2. The CDR3 spans 15 residues. Germline V gene data show CDR1 as LNHDA and CDR2 as SQIVND (reference sequence). J lost 5 bases, V lost 5 bases, and 8 bases had no gene match.

The J gene is TRBJ1-1, the V gene TRBV6-6; 11 nucleotides align to TRBD1. This CDR3 spans 14 amino acids. Trimming at V came to 6 bases and at J to 4 bases, leaving 4 bases not matched to a gene. CDR1 and CDR2 (germline): MNHNY, SVGAGI (reference sequence). The CDR3 DNA reads TGTGCCAGCAGACGGGGACAGGGGGGCACTGAAGCTTTCTTT. Encoded protein: CASRRGQGGTEAFF.

The rearrangement links TRBV27 to TRBJ2-1; 7 bases are shared with TRBD2. Germline values: CDR1 MNHEY, CDR2 SMNVEV (reference sequence). The trim removed 5 bases at V and 2 bases at J, leaving 12 bases unmatched. This CDR3 contains 17 residues. The CDR3 is CASSPTPGRGTYNEQFF. The CDR3 bases are TGTGCCAGCAGTCCCACCCCTGGGCGGGGGACCTACAATGAGCAGTTCTTC.

V and J are TRBV9 and TRBJ2-1; 11 nucleotides line up with TRBD2. CDR1 and CDR2 from the germline V gene are SGDLS and YYNGEE. The V and J ends lost 0 bases and 3 bases, in that order; junction bases with no gene match: 8. The length of the CDR3 is 18 residues. The CDR3 loop reads CASSVAGTSGGHYNEQFF. The DNA for the CDR3 is TGTGCCAGCAGCGTAGCTGGCACTAGCGGGGGACACTACAATGAGCAGTTCTTC.

The chain is built from TRBV6-5 and TRBJ2-7, with 9 bases matching TRBD2. This CDR3 comprises 14 residues. J gave up 4 bases and V 6 bases, and 7 bases lay outside the gene matches. Germline-derived CDR1 and CDR2 are MNHEY and SVGAGI. CDR3 DNA sequence: TGTGCCAGCAGCGCCGGGACTAGCTTTTACGAGCAGTACTTC. It specifies CASSAGTSFYEQYF.

This clone has just one count. The CDR3 nucleotides are TGCGCCAGCAGCTTGGGACAGCAGGCTGAAGCTTTCTTT. Amino acids: CASSLGQQAEAFF. This chain connects TRBV5-1 to TRBJ1-1; tentatively, D is TRBD1 (5 bases). The CDR3 runs to 13 residues. Germline V CDR1 and CDR2: SGHRS, YFSETQ. V dropped 0 bases and J dropped 6 bases, with 9 bases sitting between them.

The chain uses TRBV28 and TRBJ2-1; a weak D match, TRBD2 (7 bases). CDR3 length: 14 residues. The germline V gene has CDR1 MDHEN and CDR2 SYDVKM. V lost 5 bases, J lost 7 bases, and 15 bases lay in between. The CDR3, as DNA: TGTGCCAGCAGTGTAGGGGGGAGGGTGAATGAGCAGTTCTTC. Translation: CASSVGGRVNEQFF.

The V call is TRBV4-1, the J call TRBJ2-4; a possible D gene is TRBD1 (6 bases). The length of the CDR3 is 14 residues. Germline CDR1 is MGHRA and CDR2 is YSYEKL. Trimming took 0 bases from V and 9 from J, leaving 12 bases between them. CDR3 DNA sequence: TGCGCCAGCAGCCAAGAAGGGCCAGGGGCCATTCAGTACTTC. Translated, it gives CASSQEGPGAIQYF.

The V gene is TRBV2, the J gene TRBJ2-1; the match to TRBD1 covers 8 bases. The germline gives CDR1 SNHLY, CDR2 FYNNEI. The CDR3 has 12 amino acids. With 10 bases clipped from V and 9 bases from J, the junction kept 8 bases outside the gene matches. In DNA form, the CDR3 reads TGTGCCAACTCGGACAGGGTGACTGAGCAGTTCTTC. It specifies CANSDRVTEQFF.

CDR3 nucleotide sequence: TGTGCCAGCAGTTACGGGAGGGAAGACACTGAAGCTTTCTTT. Translating it yields CASSYGREDTEAFF. This chain joins TRBV6-5 and TRBJ1-1; the D is unclear. CDR3 size: 14 residues. The germline gives CDR1 MNHEY, CDR2 SVGAGI. Deletions cut 2 bases from V and 3 bases from J, with 10 bases between.

The J gene is TRBJ2-5, the V gene TRBV9; maybe TRBD1 (6 bases). There are 15 residues in the CDR3. CDR1 SGDLS and CDR2 YYNGEE come from the germline V gene. The V and J ends lost 1 base and 4 bases respectively, with 14 bases between them. CDR3 bases: TGTGCCAGCAGCGTATGGGACACCTACGGAGAGACCCAGTACTTC. This sequence encodes CASSVWDTYGETQYF.

CDR3 protein: CASSILSRSTDTQYF. The CDR3 DNA follows: TGTGCCAGCAGTATCTTGAGCAGGAGCACAGATACGCAGTATTTT. The chain combines TRBV27 with TRBJ2-3; D remains unclear. From germline, CDR1 is MNHEY and CDR2 SMNVEV (reference sequence). The CDR3 has 15 amino acids. V was cut by 5 bases and J by 0 bases, with 12 bases left in between.

The chain is built from TRBV6-5 and TRBJ1-1, with 8 bases lining up with TRBD1. J lost 4 bases, V lost 5 bases, and 6 bases had no gene match. CDR3 length equals 14 residues. Germline V gene data show CDR1 as MNHEY and CDR2 as SVGAGI. CDR3 loop: CASSTRQGSTEAFF. As DNA, the CDR3 is TGTGCCAGCAGTACGCGACAGGGGAGCACTGAAGCTTTCTTT.

This sequence joins TRBV6-5 and TRBJ1-1; the D gene is possibly TRBD1 (6 bases). The length of the CDR3 is 13 residues. The germline V gene encodes CDR1 MNHEY and CDR2 SVGAGI. The ends were cut back, 6 bases at V and 6 bases at J, with 14 bases in the middle. The CDR3: CASSPLRGSEAFF. CDR3 DNA: TGTGCCAGCAGCCCCCTAAGGGGGTCTGAAGCTTTCTTT.

The J gene is TRBJ2-3, the V gene TRBV9; TRBD2 is a possible D gene (7 bases). CDR1 and CDR2 (germline): SGDLS, YYNGEE. The CDR3 length is 17 residues. V lost 0 bases and J lost 1, with 15 bases in between. Written as DNA, the CDR3 is TGTGCCAGCAGCGTAGCTACGGGGGGCCGAGGCACAGATACGCAGTATTTT. It yields the protein CASSVATGGRGTDTQYF.

This clone was seen just once. This sequence joins TRBV13 and TRBJ2-2, with 8 bases lining up with TRBD2. V trimming: 5 bases; J trimming: 2 bases; junction bases outside the gene matches: 7. The germline V gene encodes CDR1 PRHDT and CDR2 FYEKMQ (reference sequence). This CDR3 spans 16 amino acids. CDR3 loop: CASSLPLAANTGELFF. The CDR3 nucleotides are TGTGCCAGCAGCCTACCACTAGCGGCCAACACCGGGGAGCTGTTTTTT.

This clone was picked up one time. The chain uses TRBV2 and TRBJ2-7; 8 nucleotides agree with TRBD1. CDR3 size: 14 residues. J gave up 1 base and V 6 bases, and 5 bases lay outside the gene matches. Germline CDR1 and CDR2: SNHLY and FYNNEI. The CDR3 loop reads CASRDRVRSYEQYF. CDR3 nucleotide sequence: TGTGCCAGCAGGGACAGGGTTCGGTCCTACGAGCAGTACTTC.